A selection of T cell receptor beta chains follows, all from one sample in a study of shared clonotypes between healthy human individuals. Libraries were prepared by immunoSEQ multiplex PCR; TCRdb keeps only in-frame clonotypes and omits some of them. The sample has a few million clones, approximately 90% seen once; the top ten hold roughly 0.13%. The specimen was naive CD4+ T cells sorted from blood. Source of these receptors: a man in his late teens or twenties in good health. The CDR3 runs from the conserved cysteine through the conserved F or W. Fields, in order: CDR3 length, clone size, D gene, J gene, V gene, CDR3 protein, CDR3 DNA. A D gene is named only where the DNA matches it firmly. Not all rows give a size; the values are once, few, many and, for expanded clones, a class.

14	-	TRBD2	TRBJ2-7	TRBV10-2	CASRGLESSYEQYF	TGCGCCAGCAGAGGACTAGAGAGCTCCTACGAGCAGTACTTC
13	-	-	TRBJ1-6	TRBV6-5	CASRAGAYSPLHF	TGTGCCAGCAGGGCGGGAGCATATTCACCCCTCCACTTT
12	once	-	TRBJ2-5	TRBV5-4	CASSQPTETQYF	TGTGCCAGCAGCCAGCCCACAGAGACCCAGTACTTC
14	-	-	TRBJ2-5	TRBV5-1	CASSPGRGGETQYF	TGCGCCAGCAGCCCCGGCCGAGGAGGGGAGACCCAGTACTTC
12	-	-	TRBJ2-3	TRBV19	CASRQNPDTQYF	TGTGCCAGTCGACAGAATCCAGATACGCAGTATTTT
14	-	-	TRBJ1-4	TRBV5-6	CASSSGGPYEKLFF	TGTGCCAGCAGCTCTGGGGGACCCTATGAAAAACTGTTTTTT
15	-	-	TRBJ1-4	TRBV5-4	CASSLDGSTNEKLFF	TGTGCCAGCAGCTTGGATGGCTCCACTAATGAAAAACTGTTTTTT
16	-	TRBD1	TRBJ1-5	TRBV28	CASSFRQGMSNQPQHF	TGTGCCAGCAGTTTCCGACAGGGTATGAGCAATCAGCCCCAGCATTTT
16	-	TRBD1	TRBJ1-1	TRBV7-9	CASKKFRDRGNAEAFF	TGTGCCAGCAAAAAATTCCGGGACAGGGGAAACGCTGAAGCTTTCTTT
13	-	-	TRBJ1-1	TRBV5-1	CASIGQQNTEAFF	TGCGCCAGCATAGGACAGCAGAACACTGAAGCTTTCTTT
11	-	-	TRBJ2-5	TRBV7-7	CASSFSGVQYF	TGTGCTAGCAGCTTCTCCGGGGTCCAGTACTTC
14	-	-	TRBJ1-1	TRBV6-5	CASSSGGLNTEAFF	TGTGCCAGCAGTTCGGGAGGGTTGAACACTGAAGCTTTCTTT
15	-	TRBD2	TRBJ2-3	TRBV5-1	CASRVAGESTDTQYF	TGCGCCAGCAGAGTAGCGGGAGAAAGCACAGATACGCAGTATTTT
15	-	TRBD1	TRBJ2-7	TRBV5-1	CASSSTGLLTYEQYF	TGCGCCAGCAGCTCGACAGGGTTACTGACCTACGAGCAGTACTTC
13	-	-	TRBJ1-2	TRBV7-2	CASSLAGDYGYTF	TGTGCCAGCAGCTTAGCAGGGGACTATGGCTACACCTTC
17	-	TRBD2	TRBJ2-2	TRBV19	CASSLTWTSGYTGELFF	TGTGCCAGTAGTCTCACTTGGACTAGCGGGTACACCGGGGAGCTGTTTTTT
12	-	-	TRBJ2-3	TRBV12-5	CASCGAADTQYF	TGTGCTAGTTGTGGGGCAGCAGATACGCAGTATTTT
12	-	-	TRBJ1-1	TRBV6-1	CASSDLPIGAFF	TGTGCCAGCAGTGACCTCCCCATCGGAGCTTTCTTT
13	-	TRBD1	TRBJ1-2	TRBV6-5	CASSTTGAIGYTF	TGTGCCAGCAGTACAACAGGGGCTATTGGCTACACCTTC
14	-	-	TRBJ2-5	TRBV13	CASSLGTGAETQYF	TGTGCCAGCAGCTTAGGTACGGGGGCTGAGACCCAGTACTTC
13	-	-	TRBJ1-2	TRBV27	CASSLRWGEGYTF	TGTGCCAGCAGCCTCAGGTGGGGGGAGGGCTACACCTTC
13	-	-	TRBJ2-5	TRBV29-1	CSVFPGAQETQYF	TGCAGCGTGTTCCCTGGGGCCCAAGAGACCCAGTACTTC
14	-	-	TRBJ2-1	TRBV9	CASGRGGPDNEQFF	TGTGCCAGCGGCAGGGGAGGGCCCGACAATGAGCAGTTCTTC
20	-	-	TRBJ2-4	TRBV4-3	CASSIRWPGEQAVGKNIQYF	TGCGCCAGCAGCATTAGATGGCCCGGAGAACAGGCGGTTGGCAAAAACATTCAGTACTTC
13	-	TRBD1	TRBJ2-7	TRBV27	CASSRDRANEQYF	TGTGCCAGCAGCCGGGACAGGGCCAACGAGCAGTACTTC
18	-	TRBD1	TRBJ2-3	TRBV7-9	CASSFRQGANGSPDTQYF	TGTGCCAGCAGCTTCAGACAGGGGGCGAATGGATCCCCAGATACGCAGTATTTT
14	-	-	TRBJ2-7	TRBV7-2	CASSYDRFSYEQYF	TGTGCCAGCAGCTACGACAGGTTCTCCTACGAGCAGTACTTC
15	-	-	TRBJ2-7	TRBV25-1	CASSESGRTSYEQYF	TGTGCCAGCAGTGAATCAGGGAGGACCTCCTACGAGCAGTACTTC
16	-	TRBD1	TRBJ2-1	TRBV18	CASSPPRTGGWDEQFF	TGTGCCAGCTCACCACCGCGGACAGGGGGCTGGGATGAGCAGTTCTTC
13	-	-	TRBJ2-5	TRBV7-2	CASSGQTGETQYF	TGTGCCAGCAGCGGACAGACGGGAGAGACCCAGTACTTC
14	-	-	TRBJ2-3	TRBV15	CATRGWGSTDTQYF	TGTGCCACTCGGGGTTGGGGTAGCACAGATACGCAGTATTTT
14	-	-	TRBJ2-4	TRBV6-4	CASSALPGQGIQYF	TGTGCCAGCAGTGCTCTGCCGGGACAAGGCATTCAGTACTTC
15	-	TRBD1	TRBJ2-7	TRBV19	CASSRGQGPQYEQYF	TGTGCCAGTTCCCGGGGACAGGGGCCACAATACGAGCAGTACTTC
15	-	-	TRBJ2-3	TRBV7-2	CASSLAGLVTDTQYF	TGTGCCAGCAGCTTAGCGGGACTTGTCACAGATACGCAGTATTTT
16	-	TRBD2	TRBJ2-1	TRBV9	CASSVMGTSPYNEQFF	TGTGCCAGCAGCGTAATGGGGACTAGTCCATACAATGAGCAGTTCTTC
17	-	-	TRBJ2-1	TRBV5-1	CASSLALTRGQGNEQFF	TGCGCCAGCAGCTTGGCACTTACGAGAGGGCAGGGCAATGAGCAGTTCTTC
14	-	-	TRBJ2-1	TRBV7-2	CASSLASRNNEQFF	TGTGCCAGCAGCTTAGCTTCTCGTAACAATGAGCAGTTCTTC